The text below deals with one T cell receptor (beta chain). Its antigen is not identified. One end of the junction fails to match germline, which may point to a read error. The data stem from a study of yellow fever vaccine responses in identical twins. The CDR3 runs 15 residues. MiXCR was run by TCRdb on the RT-PCR reads, yielding one entry per CDR3 protein. The data contain about 13,000 distinct CDR3 sequences, roughly 81% of them singletons. Study observations and caveats: Twins showed a vaccine T cell response that reportedly seemed partly convergent, partly personalized.

The sample was T cells from blood (PBMCs), unsorted or a sorted subset (not recorded which), taken before or after yellow fever vaccination (not recorded which). This clonotype was sampled from a woman aged 18-30 years who received the yellow fever vaccine. The genes are TRBV23-1 and TRBJ1-5; D gene uncertain. TRBV23-1 is annotated as an ORF whose role is uncertain. The CDR3 DNA sequence: TGCGCCAGCAGTGAATCTAGGCAGATCAATCAGCCCCAGCATTTT. As protein: CASSESRQINQPQHF.